The 23 T cell receptor beta chains reported below all come from one sample, sequenced in a study of long-term antiretroviral therapy in people with HIV. Runs used v3.0 of the immunoSEQ assay and were done at survey level. Sequencing used immunoSEQ multiplex PCR; TCRdb keeps in-frame clones, though not all of them. In the table there are tens of thousands of clones, approximately 90% of which are singletons. This sample comprised unsorted PBMCs, obtained 1.8 years after starting antiretroviral therapy. These receptors came from a woman aged 18-29 years with HIV.

The chain recombines TRBV18 with TRBJ2-5, with 7 bases identical to TRBD1. This CDR3 spans 16 amino acids. The germline gives CDR1 KGHSH, CDR2 LQKENI. Losses at the gene ends were 3 bases for V and 5 bases for J; bases not matched to a gene: 12. The CDR3: CASSPLRGKQGETQYF. The CDR3 coding sequence is TGTGCCAGCTCACCGCTGAGGGGAAAACAGGGGGAGACCCAGTACTTC.

The chain links TRBV28 to TRBJ2-2, with D hard to call. This CDR3 contains 11 residues. Germline V gene lookup returns CDR1 MDHEN and CDR2 SYDVKM. V lost 10 bases and J 5 bases, leaving 8 bases between the germline ends. The DNA for the CDR3 is TGTGCCACCCAAGGAACCGGGGAGCTGTTTTTT. Its protein product is CATQGTGELFF.

The J gene is TRBJ1-2, the V gene TRBV7-9; D is uncertain. Trimming removed 4 bases from V and 4 bases from J, with 10 bases in between. Germline loops: CDR1 SEHNR, CDR2 FQNEAQ (reference sequence). This CDR3 is built from 13 residues. Written as DNA, the CDR3 is TGTGCCAGCAGCTACTCAGACCGCTATGGCTACACCTTC. Translation gives CASSYSDRYGYTF. Variable domain in full (rest from reference TRBV7-9 and TRBJ1-2): DTGVSQNPRHKITKRGQNVTFRCDPISEHNRLYWYRQTLGQGPEFLTYFQNEAQLEKSRLLSDRFSAERPKGSFSTLEIQRTEQGDSAMYLCASSYSDRYGYTFGSGTRLTVV.

This chain joins TRBV7-6 and TRBJ2-5; 12 bases fit TRBD2. The CDR3 runs to 14 residues. V shed 5 bases, J shed 4 bases, and the junction held 2 bases outside the gene matches. Germline assignment: CDR1 SGHVS and CDR2 FNYEAQ. CDR3 nucleotide sequence: TGTGCCAGCAGCCGGGGACTAGCGGGAGAGACCCAGTACTTC. Amino acids: CASSRGLAGETQYF. The full variable domain, in which reference TRBV7-6 and TRBJ2-5 provide the parts outside the CDR3, is GAGVSQSPRYKVTKRGQDVALRCDPISGHVSLYWYRQALGQGPEFLTYFNYEAQQDKSGLPNDRFSAERPEGSISTLTIQRTEQRDSAMYRCASSRGLAGETQYFGPGTRLLVL.

The chain employs TRBV7-9 and TRBJ2-3; D remains unclear. In germline, CDR1 is SEHNR, CDR2 FQNEAQ (reference sequence). V lost 7 bases and J 2 bases, leaving 10 bases between the germline ends. The CDR3 extends over 13 amino acids. The DNA of the CDR3 is TGTGCCAGCAATGAAAGGCTCACAGATACGCAGTATTTT. It is translated as CASNERLTDTQYF.

This chain links TRBV4-3 with TRBJ2-7, with a tentative D call TRBD2 (5 bases). Per the germline V gene, CDR1 is LGHNA and CDR2 is YSLEER. The CDR3 covers 12 residues. Trimming left V 2 bases short and J 5 bases short, with 7 bases between. The CDR3 nucleotides read TGCGCCAGCAGCCAACGGGGTGACGAGCAGTACTTC. It yields the protein CASSQRGDEQYF.

The V gene is TRBV6-5, the J gene TRBJ1-5; maybe TRBD1 (5 bases). CDR1 is MNHEY, CDR2 SVGAGI, per germline. V was trimmed by 4 bases and J by 7 bases, leaving 11 bases between them. The CDR3 contains 13 residues. The CDR3 is CASSFGGGQPQHF. The CDR3 nucleotides read TGTGCCAGCAGTTTCGGGGGGGGACAGCCCCAGCATTTT.

V gene TRBV10-3 combines with J gene TRBJ2-7; D possibly matches TRBD1 or TRBD2 (5 bases each). V was cut by 6 bases and J by 0 bases, with 12 bases left in between. The germline V gene encodes CDR1 ENHRY and CDR2 SYGVKD. The CDR3 loop spans 14 amino acids. CDR3 sequence reads: CAIRWDQFSYEQYF. The DNA for the CDR3 is TGTGCCATCAGATGGGACCAATTCTCCTACGAGCAGTACTTC.

This chain links TRBV5-1 with TRBJ1-1; D uncertain. CDR3 length: 14 residues. Trimming stripped 0 bases from V and 1 base from J, with 7 bases between. Germline assignment: CDR1 SGHRS and CDR2 YFSETQ. CDR3 residues: CASSLDRGNTEAFF. In nucleotides, the CDR3 is TGCGCCAGCAGCTTGGACCGGGGGAACACTGAAGCTTTCTTT.

The chain has TRBV28 and TRBJ2-7; D remains ambiguous. Trimming took off 6 bases at V and 5 bases at J, with 8 bases between the two ends. Germline CDR1 MDHEN, CDR2 SYDVKM. This CDR3 has 11 residues. CDR3 DNA: TGTGCCAGCAGAGTTGCTCACGAGCAGTACTTC. Translated, it gives CASRVAHEQYF.

The chain carries TRBV28 and TRBJ2-7, with D perhaps TRBD1 (7 bases). Germline V gene data show CDR1 as MDHEN and CDR2 as SYDVKM. The CDR3 length is 13 residues. V was trimmed by 5 bases and J by 4 bases, leaving 12 bases between them. The CDR3, as DNA: TGTGCCAGCAGTGTTCAGGGGGGATACGAGCAGTACTTC. Protein sequence: CASSVQGGYEQYF.

The chain couples TRBV27 to TRBJ2-7; D not resolved. CDR1 is MNHEY and CDR2 is SMNVEV in the germline V gene (reference sequence). Trimming took off 5 bases at V and 2 bases at J, with 13 bases between the two ends. The CDR3 totals 14 residues. CDR3 residues: CASSPNTVPYEQYF. CDR3 nucleotide sequence: TGTGCCAGCAGTCCTAACACGGTCCCCTACGAGCAGTACTTC.

The chain carries TRBV5-8 and TRBJ1-1; 10 nucleotides match TRBD1. The CDR3 is 20 amino acids. Germline V CDR1 and CDR2: SGHTS, YDEGEE. The junction had 14 bases not matched to a gene; V was cut back by 0 bases and J by 0 bases. CDR3: CASSLALGTGVLTMNTEAFF. DNA for the CDR3: TGTGCCAGCAGCTTGGCCTTGGGGACAGGGGTTCTTACTATGAACACTGAAGCTTTCTTT.

In this sample, this clone turned up a few times. The V call is TRBV27, the J call TRBJ1-2; D may be TRBD1 (5 bases). Germline values: CDR1 MNHEY, CDR2 SMNVEV (reference sequence). The CDR3 covers 15 residues. V lost 4 bases and J lost 8, with 20 bases in between. DNA for the CDR3: TGTGCCAGCAGTTGGGGTGGGAATACAGGTGGAGGCTACACCTTC. This translates into CASSWGGNTGGGYTF.

This clone occurred a few times. This chain links TRBV4-3 with TRBJ2-2; tentative D call: TRBD2 (5 bases). V was clipped by 1 base and J by 6 bases, with 18 bases between them. Germline CDR1 and CDR2: LGHNA and YSLEER. The CDR3 loop spans 17 amino acids. CDR3 DNA sequence: TGCGCCAGCAGCCAAGGTATCCCCGGGGAGTACGCCGGGGAGCTGTTTTTT. Its protein product is CASSQGIPGEYAGELFF.

This clone was counted only a few times. The V gene is TRBV6-1, the J gene TRBJ1-1; D gene unclear. Germline-derived CDR1 and CDR2 are MNHNS and SASEGT. CDR3 size: 14 residues. V shed 7 bases and J shed 0 bases, with 12 bases lying between them. The CDR3 coding sequence is TGTGCCAGCACCTCGGACGTTTTGAACACTGAAGCTTTCTTT. This codes for CASTSDVLNTEAFF.

This chain joins TRBV6-1 and TRBJ2-7; 14 bases are shared with TRBD2. Germline CDR1 and CDR2: MNHNS and SASEGT. This CDR3 is built from 15 residues. V shed 3 bases and J 5 bases; nucleotides not matched to a gene: 3. CDR3 sequence: CASSEPGLAGDEQYF. The CDR3 DNA follows: TGTGCCAGCAGTGAGCCGGGACTAGCGGGAGACGAGCAGTACTTC.

The genes are TRBV7-3 and TRBJ2-1, with 14 bases matching TRBD2. The CDR3 is made up of 15 amino acids. V was pared by 3 bases and J by 11 bases, with 6 bases of the junction left unmatched. Germline loops: CDR1 SGHTA, CDR2 FQGTGA. The CDR3 protein is CASSFGTSGSRKQFF. In DNA, the CDR3 is TGTGCCAGCAGCTTCGGGACTAGCGGGAGTAGAAAGCAGTTCTTC.

This clone appeared a single time. The J gene is TRBJ1-4, the V gene TRBV28; D unresolved. This CDR3 contains 14 residues. V was trimmed by 2 bases and J by 7 bases, leaving 11 bases between them. Germline V lookup: CDR1 MDHEN, CDR2 SYDVKM. The CDR3 loop reads CASSLGGPSEKLFF. The CDR3 DNA reads as TGTGCCAGCAGTTTAGGAGGGCCTAGTGAAAAACTGTTTTTT.

This sequence joins TRBV15 and TRBJ2-7, with D hard to call. The CDR3 extends over 15 amino acids. The germline V gene encodes CDR1 LNHNV and CDR2 YYDKDF (reference sequence). Trimming left V 0 bases short and J 5 bases short, with 14 bases between. CDR3 bases: TGTGCCACCAGCAGAGATGCGACACCTCTCAACGAGCAGTACTTC. This sequence encodes CATSRDATPLNEQYF. The whole variable domain, filled in from reference TRBV15 and TRBJ2-7, reads DAMVIQNPRYQVTQFGKPVTLSCSQTLNHNVMYWYQQKSSQAPKLLFHYYDKDFNNEADTPDNFQSRRPNTSFCFLDIRSPGLGDTAMYLCATSRDATPLNEQYFGPGTRLTVT.

This sequence joins TRBV5-1 and TRBJ2-5; D possibly corresponds to TRBD1 (7 bases). Germline CDR1 and CDR2: SGHRS and YFSETQ. V lost 2 bases and J lost 4, with 15 bases in between. This CDR3 spans 15 amino acids. CDR3 nucleotide sequence: TGCGCCAGCAGCTTCTCCCAGGGGGGTGGAGAGACCCAGTACTTC. Its translation is CASSFSQGGGETQYF.

The chain couples TRBV19 to TRBJ2-1; D is perhaps TRBD2 (5 bases). With 4 bases removed from V and 0 bases from J, the gap between germline ends came to 19 bases. Germline V lookup: CDR1 LNHDA, CDR2 SQIVND (reference sequence). The CDR3 length is 18 residues. The CDR3, as DNA: TGTGCCAGTAGTACTCCCCAGGACTCCCCGAGCTCCTACAATGAGCAGTTCTTC. This encodes CASSTPQDSPSSYNEQFF.

This chain uses TRBV7-8 with TRBJ2-5; tentatively, D is TRBD2 (6 bases). The V gene lost 4 bases and the J gene lost 5 bases, with 17 bases spanning the gap. There are 15 residues in the CDR3. The germline V gene encodes CDR1 SGHVS and CDR2 FQNEAQ. CDR3 sequence reads: CASSYGGGRWETQYF. In DNA, the CDR3 is TGTGCCAGCAGCTATGGTGGAGGGCGATGGGAGACCCAGTACTTC.